These 7 T cell receptor beta chains were sequenced from one sample in a study of blood T cell repertoires in COVID-19. Sequencing used immunoSEQ multiplex PCR; TCRdb keeps in-frame clones, though not all of them. The repertoire holds under 200,000 clones, with roughly 80% as singletons. The sequencing input was PBMCs or T cells enriched from blood (not recorded which). The receptors shown here come from a woman in her fifties or sixties who had recovered from COVID-19.

The chain carries TRBV18 and TRBJ1-6, with D uncertain. Germline-derived CDR1 and CDR2 are KGHSH and LQKENI. V dropped 3 bases and J dropped 8 bases, with 11 bases sitting between them. The CDR3 sequence is 14 residues long. The CDR3, as DNA: TGTGCCAGCTCACCTCGGGGAGTCGATTCACCCCTCCACTTT. Translating gives CASSPRGVDSPLHF.

The chain carries TRBV7-8 and TRBJ1-6, with TRBD1 matching over 10 bases. The CDR3 sequence is 17 residues long. J gave up 2 bases and V 5 bases, and 6 bases lay outside the gene matches. Germline V lookup: CDR1 SGHVS, CDR2 FQNEAQ. The CDR3 region is CASSPGQGVTYNSPLHF. CDR3 nucleotides: TGTGCCAGCAGCCCCGGACAGGGGGTAACCTATAATTCACCCCTCCACTTT.

The CDR3 protein is CASSLQGAVTEAFF. Written as DNA, the CDR3 is TGTGCCAGCAGTCTCCAGGGGGCGGTCACTGAAGCTTTCTTT. The chain combines TRBV27 with TRBJ1-1; 8 bases align to TRBD1. V lost 5 bases to trimming and J lost 4 bases; unmatched junction nucleotides: 6. This CDR3 has 14 residues. CDR1 and CDR2 from the germline V gene are MNHEY and SMNVEV (reference sequence).

V is TRBV29-1 and J is TRBJ1-5, with TRBD1 as a possible D gene (6 bases). V lost 5 bases and J lost 5, with 13 bases in between. There are 13 residues in the CDR3. The V gene's germline CDR1 is SQVTM and CDR2 ANQGSEA. The CDR3 spells CSVPQGPDQPQHF. In DNA form, the CDR3 reads TGCAGCGTTCCCCAGGGGCCCGATCAGCCCCAGCATTTT.

V is TRBV10-2 and J is TRBJ1-6; TRBD1 is a possible D gene (5 bases). The germline V gene encodes CDR1 WSHSY and CDR2 SAAADI. CDR3 length equals 17 residues. Deletions cut 4 bases from V and 7 bases from J, with 20 bases between. The CDR3 region has the DNA TGCGCCAGCAGTGTTCCCCCGGGAGGGACTGACAATTCACCCCTCCACTTT. Amino acid sequence: CASSVPPGGTDNSPLHF.

J is TRBJ2-5 and V is TRBV10-3; D gene ambiguous. V was shortened by 0 bases and J by 5 bases, with 10 bases between the two germline ends. Per the germline V gene, CDR1 is ENHRY and CDR2 is SYGVKD. CDR3 length: 14 residues. The CDR3 sequence is CAISESIGSETQYF. As DNA, the CDR3 is TGTGCCATCAGTGAGTCGATCGGTAGCGAGACCCAGTACTTC.

This clone came up once. J is TRBJ1-5 and V is TRBV6-2 or TRBV6-3; 8 bases map to TRBD1. This CDR3 has 15 residues. The V segment lost 5 bases and the J segment 1 base; nucleotides outside the gene matches: 4. Germline-derived CDR1 and CDR2 are MNHEY and SVGEGT. CDR3 loop: CASSHRGGSNQPQHF. CDR3 nucleotide sequence: TGTGCCAGCAGTCACAGGGGGGGCAGCAATCAGCCCCAGCATTTT.